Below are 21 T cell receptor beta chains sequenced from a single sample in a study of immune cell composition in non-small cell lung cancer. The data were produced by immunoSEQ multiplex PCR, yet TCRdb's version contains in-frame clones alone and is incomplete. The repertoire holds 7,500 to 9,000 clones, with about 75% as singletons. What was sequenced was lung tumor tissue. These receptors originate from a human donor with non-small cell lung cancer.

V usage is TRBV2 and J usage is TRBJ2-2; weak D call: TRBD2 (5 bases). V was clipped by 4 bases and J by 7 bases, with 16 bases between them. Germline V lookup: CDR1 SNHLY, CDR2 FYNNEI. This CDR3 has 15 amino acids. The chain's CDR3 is CASSVWPAGSGELFF. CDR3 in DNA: TGTGCCAGCAGTGTTTGGCCCGCGGGTAGCGGGGAGCTGTTTTTT.

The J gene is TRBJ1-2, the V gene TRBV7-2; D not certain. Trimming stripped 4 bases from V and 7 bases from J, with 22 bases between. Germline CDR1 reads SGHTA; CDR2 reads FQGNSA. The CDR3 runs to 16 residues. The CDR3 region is CASSYSGGFQTRGYTF. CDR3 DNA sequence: TGTGCCAGCAGCTACTCCGGCGGTTTCCAGACTCGTGGCTACACCTTC. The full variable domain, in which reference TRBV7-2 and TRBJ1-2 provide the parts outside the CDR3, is GAGVSQSPSNKVTEKGKDVELRCDPISGHTALYWYRQSLGQGLEFLIYFQGNSAPDKSGLPSDRFSAERTGGSVSTLTIQRTQQEDSAVYLCASSYSGGFQTRGYTFGSGTRLTVV.

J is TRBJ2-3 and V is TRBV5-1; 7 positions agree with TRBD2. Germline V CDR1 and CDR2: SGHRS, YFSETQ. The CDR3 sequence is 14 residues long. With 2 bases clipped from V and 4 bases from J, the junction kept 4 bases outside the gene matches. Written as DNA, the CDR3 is TGCGCCAGCAGCTTAGCGGGAAGCCCAGATACGCAGTATTTT. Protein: CASSLAGSPDTQYF.

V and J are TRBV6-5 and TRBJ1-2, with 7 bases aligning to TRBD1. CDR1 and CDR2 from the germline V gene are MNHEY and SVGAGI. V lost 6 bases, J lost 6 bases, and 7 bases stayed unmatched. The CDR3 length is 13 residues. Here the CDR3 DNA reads TGTGCCAGCAGCCGACAGGGCGTGAATGGCTACACCTTC. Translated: CASSRQGVNGYTF.

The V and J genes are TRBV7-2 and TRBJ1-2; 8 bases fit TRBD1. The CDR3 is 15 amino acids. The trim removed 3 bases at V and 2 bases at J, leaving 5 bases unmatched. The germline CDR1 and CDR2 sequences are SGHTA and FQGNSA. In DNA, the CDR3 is TGTGCCAGCAGCTTGGCAGGGGGCGGGAACTATGGCTACACCTTC. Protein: CASSLAGGGNYGYTF.

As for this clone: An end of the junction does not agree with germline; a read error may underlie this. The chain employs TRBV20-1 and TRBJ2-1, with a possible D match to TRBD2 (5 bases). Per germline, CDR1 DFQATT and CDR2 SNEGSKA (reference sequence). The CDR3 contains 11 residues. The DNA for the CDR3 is TGCAGTGCTAGGGGGAGCTCCGCACCCCTCTTC. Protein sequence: CSARGSSAPLF.

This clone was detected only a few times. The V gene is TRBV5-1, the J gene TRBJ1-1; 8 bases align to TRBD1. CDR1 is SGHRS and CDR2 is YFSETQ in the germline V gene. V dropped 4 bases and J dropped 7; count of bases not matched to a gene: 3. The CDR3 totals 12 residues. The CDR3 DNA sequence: TGCGCCAGCAGCGTGACAGGGGTTGAAGCTTTCTTT. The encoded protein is CASSVTGVEAFF.

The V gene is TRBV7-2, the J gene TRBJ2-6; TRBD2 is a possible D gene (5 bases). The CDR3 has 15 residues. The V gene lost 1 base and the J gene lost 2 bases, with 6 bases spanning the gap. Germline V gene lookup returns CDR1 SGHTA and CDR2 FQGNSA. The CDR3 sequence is CASSLGGTGANVLTF. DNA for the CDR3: TGTGCCAGCAGCTTAGGAGGGACTGGGGCCAACGTCCTGACTTTC.

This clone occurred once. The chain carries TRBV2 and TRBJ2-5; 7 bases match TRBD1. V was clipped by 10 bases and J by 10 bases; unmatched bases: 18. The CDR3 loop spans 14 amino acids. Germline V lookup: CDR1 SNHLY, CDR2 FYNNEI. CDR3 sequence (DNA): TGTGCCACCCGCCTCCGGGACAGCTCAAGTGACCAGTACTTC. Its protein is CATRLRDSSSDQYF.

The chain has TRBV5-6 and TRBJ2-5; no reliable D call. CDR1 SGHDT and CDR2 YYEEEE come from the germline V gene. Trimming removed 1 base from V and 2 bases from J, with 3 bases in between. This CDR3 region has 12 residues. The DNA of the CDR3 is TGTGCCAGCAGCTTGCAGCAAGAGACCCAGTACTTC. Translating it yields CASSLQQETQYF.

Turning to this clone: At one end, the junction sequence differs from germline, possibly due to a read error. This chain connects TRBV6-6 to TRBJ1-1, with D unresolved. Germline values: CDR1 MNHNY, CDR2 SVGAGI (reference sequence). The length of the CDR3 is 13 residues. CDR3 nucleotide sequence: TGTGCCATCAGTGTCCGGGGTAACACTGAAGCTTTCTTT. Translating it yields CAISVRGNTEAFF.

The CDR3 DNA is TGTGCCAGCAGCTTGGGCGGGCAGCAAGAGACCCAGTACTTC. It specifies CASSLGGQQETQYF. The gene calls are TRBV5-4 and TRBJ2-5, with a tentative D call TRBD2 (5 bases). The CDR3 is 14 residues long. Germline values: CDR1 SGHNT, CDR2 YYREEE (reference sequence). Deletions cut 0 bases from V and 2 bases from J, with 8 bases between. The variable domain in full, with the rest retrieved from reference TRBV5-4 and TRBJ2-5, is ETGVTQSPTHLIKTRGQQVTLRCSSQSGHNTVSWYQQALGQGPQFIFQYYREEENGRGNFPPRFSGLQFPNYSSELNVNALELDDSALYLCASSLGGQQETQYFGPGTRLLVL.

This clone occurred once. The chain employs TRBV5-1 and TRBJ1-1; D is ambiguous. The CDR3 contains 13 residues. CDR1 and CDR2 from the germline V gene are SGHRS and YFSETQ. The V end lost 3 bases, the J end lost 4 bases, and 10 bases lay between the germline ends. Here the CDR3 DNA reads TGCGCCAGCAGCTACAGTTCCCCCACTGAAGCTTTCTTT. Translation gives CASSYSSPTEAFF.

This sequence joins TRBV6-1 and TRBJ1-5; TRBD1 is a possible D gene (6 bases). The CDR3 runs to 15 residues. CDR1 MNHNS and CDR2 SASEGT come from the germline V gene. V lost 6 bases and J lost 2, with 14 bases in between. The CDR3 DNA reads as TGTGCCAGCAGCCCTTTTTCAGGGGGCAATCAGCCCCAGCATTTT. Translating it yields CASSPFSGGNQPQHF.

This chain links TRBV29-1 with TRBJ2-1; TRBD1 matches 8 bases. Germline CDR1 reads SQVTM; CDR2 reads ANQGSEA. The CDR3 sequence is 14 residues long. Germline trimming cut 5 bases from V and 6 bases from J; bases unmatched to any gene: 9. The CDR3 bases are TGCAGCGTTCAAAAGGGACAGGCTGCCAATGAGCAGTTCTTC. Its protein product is CSVQKGQAANEQFF.

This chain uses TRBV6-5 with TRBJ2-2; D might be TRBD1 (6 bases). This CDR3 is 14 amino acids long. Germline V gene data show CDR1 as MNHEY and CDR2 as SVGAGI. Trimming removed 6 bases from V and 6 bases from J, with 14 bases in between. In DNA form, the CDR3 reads TGTGCCAGCAGGAAACAGGGCCGCGCCGGGGAGCTGTTTTTT. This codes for CASRKQGRAGELFF.

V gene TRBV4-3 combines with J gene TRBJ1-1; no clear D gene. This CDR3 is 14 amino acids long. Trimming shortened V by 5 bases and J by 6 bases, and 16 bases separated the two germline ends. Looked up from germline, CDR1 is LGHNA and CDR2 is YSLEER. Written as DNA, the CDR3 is TGCGCCAGCAGCACCCGGACCGAGGGATCTGAAGCTTTCTTT. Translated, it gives CASSTRTEGSEAFF.

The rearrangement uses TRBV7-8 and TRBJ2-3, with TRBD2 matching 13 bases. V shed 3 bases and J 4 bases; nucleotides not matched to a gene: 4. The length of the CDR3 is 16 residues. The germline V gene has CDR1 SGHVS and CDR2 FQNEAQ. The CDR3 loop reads CASSLTSGGIPDTQYF. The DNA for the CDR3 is TGTGCCAGCAGCTTGACTAGCGGGGGGATCCCAGATACGCAGTATTTT.

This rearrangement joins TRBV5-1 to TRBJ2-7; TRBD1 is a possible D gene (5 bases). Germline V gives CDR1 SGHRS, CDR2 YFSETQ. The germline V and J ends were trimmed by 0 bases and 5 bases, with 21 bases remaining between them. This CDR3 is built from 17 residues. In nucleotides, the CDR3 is TGCGCCAGCAGCTTGGAGGGCCTCGGGCAGGGTTCCCACGAGCAGTACTTC. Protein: CASSLEGLGQGSHEQYF.

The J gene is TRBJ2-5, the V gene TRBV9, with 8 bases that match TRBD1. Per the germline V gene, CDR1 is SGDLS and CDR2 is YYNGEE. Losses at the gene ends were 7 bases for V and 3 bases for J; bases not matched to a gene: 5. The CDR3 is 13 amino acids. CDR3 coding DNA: TGTGCCAGCGGGACGGGACAGGAAGAGACCCAGTACTTC. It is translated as CASGTGQEETQYF.

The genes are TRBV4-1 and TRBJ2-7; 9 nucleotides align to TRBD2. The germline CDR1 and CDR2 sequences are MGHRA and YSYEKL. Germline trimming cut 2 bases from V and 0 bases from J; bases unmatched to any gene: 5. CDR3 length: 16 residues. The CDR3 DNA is TGCGCCAGCAGCCAAAGGGAACTAGCGGGCTCCTACGAGCAGTACTTC. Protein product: CASSQRELAGSYEQYF.